This TCR beta chain was sequenced in a study of T cells in Graves' hyperthyroidism and ophthalmopathy. Trimming took 6 bases from V and 6 from J, leaving 8 bases between them. The CDR3 is made up of 10 amino acids. Germline V gene data show CDR1 as SQVTM and CDR2 as ANQGSEA. TCR beta CDR3 region amplification was performed from RNA transcripts. The HTBI set primed first-round TCR CDR3 RT-PCR. Using its own MiXCR run on the multiplex PCR reads, TCRdb lists one record per CDR3 protein. The sample has 500,000 to 800,000 distinct CDR3 sequences; about 45% are singletons. The sample comprised peripheral blood or thyroid tissue (not recorded which). The chain employs TRBV29-1 and TRBJ1-2; D gene uncertain. The sequence was collected from an adult man with Graves' disease, either hyperthyroidism or ophthalmopathy (not recorded which). CDR3 in DNA: TGCAGCGTCAAGGACCATGGCTACACCTTC. Its protein product is CSVKDHGYTF. The variable domain in full, completed from reference TRBV29-1 and TRBJ1-2, reads SAVISQKPSRDICQRGTSLTIQCQVDSQVTMMFWYRQQPGQSLTLIATANQGSEATYESGFVIDKFPISRPNLTFSTLTVSNMSPEDSSIYLCSVKDHGYTFGSGTRLTVV.